This paragraph covers one TCR beta chain sequence. V lost 4 bases, J lost 10 bases, and 20 bases lay in between. CDR3 length: 15 residues. Germline CDR1 MNHNS, CDR2 SASEGT. These data belong to a study of cytomegalovirus exposure and HLA in healthy donors. PCR amplification relied on 60 Vbeta primers (plus 13 Jbeta primers). Only in-frame clones appear in the TCRdb table, and some are missing; sequencing was by immunoSEQ multiplex PCR. This table lists under 200,000 clones. This sequence originates from a man aged 25-45 years in good health and CMV-seronegative. Source material: PBMCs. This chain connects TRBV6-1 to TRBJ2-1, with D possibly being TRBD1 (6 bases). CDR3 sequence (DNA): TGTGCCAGCAGTGGTGTGTCGGCAGGGGCGAAAGAGCAGTTCTTC. It codes for CASSGVSAGAKEQFF.